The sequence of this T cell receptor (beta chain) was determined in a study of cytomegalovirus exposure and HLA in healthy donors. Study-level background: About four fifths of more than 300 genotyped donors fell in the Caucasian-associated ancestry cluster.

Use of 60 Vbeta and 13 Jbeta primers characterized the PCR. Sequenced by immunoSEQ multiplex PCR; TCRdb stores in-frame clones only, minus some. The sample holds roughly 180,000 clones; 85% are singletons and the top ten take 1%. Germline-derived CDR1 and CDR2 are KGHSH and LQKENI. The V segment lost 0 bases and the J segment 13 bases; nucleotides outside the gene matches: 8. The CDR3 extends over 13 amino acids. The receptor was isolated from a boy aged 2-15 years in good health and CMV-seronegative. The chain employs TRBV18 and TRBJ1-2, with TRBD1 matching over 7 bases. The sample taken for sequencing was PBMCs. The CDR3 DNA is TGTGCCAGCTCACCACCGGGACAGTGGGGCACCACCTTC. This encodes CASSPPGQWGTTF.